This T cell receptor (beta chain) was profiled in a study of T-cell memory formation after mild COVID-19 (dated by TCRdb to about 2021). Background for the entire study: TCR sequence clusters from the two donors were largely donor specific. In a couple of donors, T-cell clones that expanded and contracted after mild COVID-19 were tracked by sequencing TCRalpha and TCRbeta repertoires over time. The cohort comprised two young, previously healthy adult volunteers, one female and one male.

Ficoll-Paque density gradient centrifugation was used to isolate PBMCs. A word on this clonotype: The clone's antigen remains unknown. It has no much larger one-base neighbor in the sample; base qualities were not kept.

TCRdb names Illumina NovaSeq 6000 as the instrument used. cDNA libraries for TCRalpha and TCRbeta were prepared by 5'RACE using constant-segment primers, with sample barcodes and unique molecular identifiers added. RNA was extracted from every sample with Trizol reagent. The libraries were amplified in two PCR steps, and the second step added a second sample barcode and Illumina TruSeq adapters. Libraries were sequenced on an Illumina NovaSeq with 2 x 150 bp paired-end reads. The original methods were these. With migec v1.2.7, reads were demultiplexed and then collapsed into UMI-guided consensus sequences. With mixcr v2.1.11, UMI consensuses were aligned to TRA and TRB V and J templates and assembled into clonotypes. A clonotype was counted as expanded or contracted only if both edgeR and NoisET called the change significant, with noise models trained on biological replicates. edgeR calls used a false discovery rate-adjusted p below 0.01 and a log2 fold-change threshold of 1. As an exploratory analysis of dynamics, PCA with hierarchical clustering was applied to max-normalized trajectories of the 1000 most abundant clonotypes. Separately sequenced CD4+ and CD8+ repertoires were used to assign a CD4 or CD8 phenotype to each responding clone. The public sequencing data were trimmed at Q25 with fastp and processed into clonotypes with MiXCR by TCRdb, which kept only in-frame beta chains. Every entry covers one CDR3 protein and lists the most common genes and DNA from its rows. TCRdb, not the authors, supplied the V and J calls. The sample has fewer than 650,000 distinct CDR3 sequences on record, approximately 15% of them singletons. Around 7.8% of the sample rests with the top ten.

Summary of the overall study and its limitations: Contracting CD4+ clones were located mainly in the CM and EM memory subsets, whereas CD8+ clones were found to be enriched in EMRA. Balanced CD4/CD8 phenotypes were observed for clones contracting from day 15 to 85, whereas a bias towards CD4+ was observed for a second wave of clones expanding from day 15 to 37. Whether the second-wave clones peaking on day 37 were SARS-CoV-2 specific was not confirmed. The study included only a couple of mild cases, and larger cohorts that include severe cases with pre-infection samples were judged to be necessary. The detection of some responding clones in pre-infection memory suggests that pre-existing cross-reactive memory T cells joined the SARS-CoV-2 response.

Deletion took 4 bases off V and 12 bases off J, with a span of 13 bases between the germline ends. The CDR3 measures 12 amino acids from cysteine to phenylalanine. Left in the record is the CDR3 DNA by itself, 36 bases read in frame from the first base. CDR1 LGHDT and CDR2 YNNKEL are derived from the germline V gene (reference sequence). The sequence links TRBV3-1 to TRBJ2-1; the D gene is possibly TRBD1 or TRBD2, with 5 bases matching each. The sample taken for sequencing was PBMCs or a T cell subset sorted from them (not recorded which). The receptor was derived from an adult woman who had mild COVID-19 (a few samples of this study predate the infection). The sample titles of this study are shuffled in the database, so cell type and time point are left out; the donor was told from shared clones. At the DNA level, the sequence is TGTGCCAGCAGCCTCCCCTTGAGGGGGCAGTTCTTC. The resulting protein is CASSLPLRGQFF.